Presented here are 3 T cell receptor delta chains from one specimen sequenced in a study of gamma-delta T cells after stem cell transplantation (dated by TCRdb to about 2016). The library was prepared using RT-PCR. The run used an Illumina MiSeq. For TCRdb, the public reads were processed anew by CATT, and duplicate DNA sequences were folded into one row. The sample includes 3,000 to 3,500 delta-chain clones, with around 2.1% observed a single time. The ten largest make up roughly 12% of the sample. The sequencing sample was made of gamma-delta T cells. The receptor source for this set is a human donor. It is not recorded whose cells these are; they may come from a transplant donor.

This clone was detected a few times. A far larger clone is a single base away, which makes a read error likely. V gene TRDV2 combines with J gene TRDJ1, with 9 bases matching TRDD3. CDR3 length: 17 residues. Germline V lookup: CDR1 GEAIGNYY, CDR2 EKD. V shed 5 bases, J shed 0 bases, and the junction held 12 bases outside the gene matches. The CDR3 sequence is CACGLLGERGNTDKLIF. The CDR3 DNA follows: TGTGCCTGTGGCCTACTGGGGGAGAGGGGGAACACCGATAAACTCATCTTT.

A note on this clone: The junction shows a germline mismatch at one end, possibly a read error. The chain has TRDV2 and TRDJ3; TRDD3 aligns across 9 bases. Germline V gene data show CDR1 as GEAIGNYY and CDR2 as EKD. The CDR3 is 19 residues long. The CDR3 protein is CACDVAGGSSSWDARQMFF. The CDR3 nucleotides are TGTGCCTGTGACGTCGCTGGGGGATCCAGCTCCTGGGACGCCCGACAGATGTTTTTC.

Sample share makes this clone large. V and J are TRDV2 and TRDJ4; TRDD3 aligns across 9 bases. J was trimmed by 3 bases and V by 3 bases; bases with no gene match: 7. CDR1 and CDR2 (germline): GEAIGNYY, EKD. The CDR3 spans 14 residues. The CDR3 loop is CACDGLGIRGPLIF. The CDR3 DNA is TGTGCCTGTGACGGGCTGGGGATACGGGGACCCCTGATCTTT.